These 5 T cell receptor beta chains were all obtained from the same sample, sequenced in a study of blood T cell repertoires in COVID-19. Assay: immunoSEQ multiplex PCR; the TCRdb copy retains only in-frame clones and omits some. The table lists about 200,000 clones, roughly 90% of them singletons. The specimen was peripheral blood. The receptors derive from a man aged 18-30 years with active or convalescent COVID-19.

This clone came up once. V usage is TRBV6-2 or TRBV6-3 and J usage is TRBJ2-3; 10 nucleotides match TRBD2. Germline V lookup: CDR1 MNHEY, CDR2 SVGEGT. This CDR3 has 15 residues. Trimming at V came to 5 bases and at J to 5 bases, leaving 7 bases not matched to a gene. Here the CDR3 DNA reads TGTGCCAGCAGTAAAGCGGGGGGGCTTAAAGATACGCAGTATTTT. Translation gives CASSKAGGLKDTQYF.

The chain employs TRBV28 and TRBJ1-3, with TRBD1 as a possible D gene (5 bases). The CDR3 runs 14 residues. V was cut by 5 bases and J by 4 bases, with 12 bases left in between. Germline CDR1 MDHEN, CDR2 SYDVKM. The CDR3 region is CASSPAPGGNTIYF. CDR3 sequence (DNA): TGTGCCAGCAGTCCTGCCCCAGGGGGAAACACCATATATTTT.

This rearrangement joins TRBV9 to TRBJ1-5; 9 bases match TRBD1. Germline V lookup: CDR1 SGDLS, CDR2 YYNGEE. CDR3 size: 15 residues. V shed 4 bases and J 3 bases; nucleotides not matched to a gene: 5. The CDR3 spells CASSLGTGLNQPQHF. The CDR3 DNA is TGTGCCAGCAGCCTGGGGACAGGGCTCAATCAGCCCCAGCATTTT.

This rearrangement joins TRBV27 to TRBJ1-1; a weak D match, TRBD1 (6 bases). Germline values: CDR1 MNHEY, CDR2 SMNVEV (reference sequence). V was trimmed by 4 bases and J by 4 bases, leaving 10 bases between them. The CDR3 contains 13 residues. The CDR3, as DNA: TGTGCCAGCAGTTGGGGACACCCCACTGAAGCTTTCTTT. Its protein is CASSWGHPTEAFF.

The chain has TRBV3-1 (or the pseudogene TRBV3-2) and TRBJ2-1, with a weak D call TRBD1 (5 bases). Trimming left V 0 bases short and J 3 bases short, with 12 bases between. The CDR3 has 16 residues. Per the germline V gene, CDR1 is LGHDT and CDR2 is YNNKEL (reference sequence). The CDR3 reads CASSQDPSRGYNEQFF. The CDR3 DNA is TGTGCCAGCAGCCAAGATCCCAGTAGGGGCTACAATGAGCAGTTCTTC.